The 5 T cell receptor beta chains listed next were all sequenced from one sample in a study of Graves' ophthalmopathy and Graves' hyperthyroidism. The sequenced template was RNA, covering the TCR beta CDR3 region. First-round RT-PCR employed HTBI primers, with a second-round multiplex PCR after it. MiXCR, run by TCRdb on the multiplex PCR reads, gives a single entry per CDR3 protein. Altogether 350,000 to 400,000 distinct CDR3 sequences are present, about 18% being singletons, with the ten largest covering 1.6%. Sequencing was carried out using peripheral blood. These receptors originate from a young woman with Graves' ophthalmopathy.

At least ten counts were recorded for this clonotype. V is TRBV20-1 and J is TRBJ2-7; maybe TRBD1 (5 bases). Germline loops: CDR1 DFQATT, CDR2 SNEGSKA (reference sequence). The CDR3 totals 12 residues. Trimming left V 6 bases short and J 2 bases short, with 11 bases between. CDR3 DNA sequence: TGCAGTGCGGGCAGGGCGACCTACGAGCAGTACTTC. This gives the protein CSAGRATYEQYF.

The chain is built from TRBV11-2 and TRBJ2-7; TRBD2 matches 13 bases. V lost 5 bases, J lost 3 bases, and 7 bases stayed unmatched. The CDR3 sequence is 16 residues long. Germline CDR1 is SGHAT and CDR2 is FQNNGV. CDR3 in amino acids: CASSQPGLAGYYEQYF. DNA for the CDR3: TGTGCCAGCAGCCAACCGGGACTAGCGGGATACTACGAGCAGTACTTC.

This clonotype was seen ten or more times. The chain uses TRBV15 and TRBJ2-6, with D possibly being TRBD2 (6 bases). CDR1 and CDR2 from the germline V gene are LNHNV and YYDKDF (reference sequence). CDR3 length: 13 amino acids. V dropped 9 bases and J dropped 1 base, with 7 bases sitting between them. This CDR3 is CATRGSGANVLTF. In DNA, the CDR3 is TGTGCCACGCGGGGATCTGGGGCCAACGTCCTGACTTTC.

The sample holds many counts of this clonotype. This chain uses TRBV11-2 with TRBJ2-5; D is ambiguous. The V gene lost 3 bases and the J gene lost 4 bases, with 9 bases spanning the gap. This CDR3 is 13 amino acids long. Germline CDR1 and CDR2: SGHAT and FQNNGV. The CDR3 sequence is CASSFGSRETQYF. The CDR3, as DNA: TGTGCCAGCAGCTTCGGATCTCGAGAGACCCAGTACTTC.

CDR3 DNA: TGTGCCAGCAGTTCCTCCCCGGGTCGTGAAGCTTTCTTT. This encodes CASSSSPGREAFF. The chain couples TRBV28 to TRBJ1-1; D remains unclear. Germline loops: CDR1 MDHEN, CDR2 SYDVKM. This CDR3 has 13 residues. Trimming removed 4 bases from V and 7 bases from J, with 13 bases in between. Full variable domain (remainder filled in from reference TRBV28 and TRBJ1-1): DVKVTQSSRYLVKRTGEKVFLECVQDMDHENMFWYRQDPGLGLRLIYFSYDVKMKEKGDIPEGYSVSREKKERFSLILESASTNQTSMYLCASSSSPGREAFFGQGTRLTVV.